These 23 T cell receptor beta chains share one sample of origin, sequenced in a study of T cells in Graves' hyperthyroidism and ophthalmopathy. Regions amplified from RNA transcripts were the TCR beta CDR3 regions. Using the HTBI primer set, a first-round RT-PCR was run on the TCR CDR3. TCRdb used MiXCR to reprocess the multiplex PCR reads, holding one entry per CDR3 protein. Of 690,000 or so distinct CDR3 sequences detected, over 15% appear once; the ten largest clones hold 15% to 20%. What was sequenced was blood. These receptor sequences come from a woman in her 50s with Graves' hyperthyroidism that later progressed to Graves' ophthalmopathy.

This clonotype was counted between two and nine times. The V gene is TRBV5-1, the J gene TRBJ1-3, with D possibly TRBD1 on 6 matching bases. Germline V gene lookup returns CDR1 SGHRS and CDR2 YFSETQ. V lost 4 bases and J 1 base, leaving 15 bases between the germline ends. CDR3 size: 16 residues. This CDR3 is CASSPRTEPSGNTIYF. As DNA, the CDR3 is TGCGCCAGCAGCCCCCGGACAGAGCCTTCTGGAAACACCATATATTTT.

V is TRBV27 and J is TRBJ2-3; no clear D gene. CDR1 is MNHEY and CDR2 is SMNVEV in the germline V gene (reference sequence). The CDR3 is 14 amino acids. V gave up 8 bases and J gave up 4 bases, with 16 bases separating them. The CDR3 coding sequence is TGTGCCAGCCGAACGGAACGGAACGCAGATACGCAGTATTTT. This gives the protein CASRTERNADTQYF.

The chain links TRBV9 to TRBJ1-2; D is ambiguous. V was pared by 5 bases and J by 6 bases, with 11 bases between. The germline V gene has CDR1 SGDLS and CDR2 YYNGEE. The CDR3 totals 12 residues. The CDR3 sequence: CASSHLEDGYTF. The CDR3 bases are TGTGCCAGCAGTCATCTAGAGGATGGCTACACCTTC. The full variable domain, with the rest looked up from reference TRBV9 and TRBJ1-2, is DSGVTQTPKHLITATGQRVTLRCSPRSGDLSVYWYQQSLDQGLQFLIQYYNGEERAKGNILERFSAQQFPDLHSELNLSSLELGDSALYFCASSHLEDGYTFGSGTRLTVV.

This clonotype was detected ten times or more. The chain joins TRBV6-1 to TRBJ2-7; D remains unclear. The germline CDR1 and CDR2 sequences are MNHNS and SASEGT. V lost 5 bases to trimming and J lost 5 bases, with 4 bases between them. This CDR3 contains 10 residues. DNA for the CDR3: TGTGCCAGCAGTAGGAACGAGCAGTACTTC. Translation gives CASSRNEQYF.

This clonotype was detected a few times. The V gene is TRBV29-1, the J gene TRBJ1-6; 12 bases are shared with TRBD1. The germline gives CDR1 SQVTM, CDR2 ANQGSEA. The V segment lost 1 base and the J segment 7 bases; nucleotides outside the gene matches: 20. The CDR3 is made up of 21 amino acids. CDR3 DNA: TGCAGCGTTGAAGGGGCGGGGACAGGGGGCGAGTTAAACATCTCCAATTCACCCCTCCACTTT. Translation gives CSVEGAGTGGELNISNSPLHF. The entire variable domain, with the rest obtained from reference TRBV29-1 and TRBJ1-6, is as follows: SAVISQKPSRDICQRGTSLTIQCQVDSQVTMMFWYRQQPGQSLTLIATANQGSEATYESGFVIDKFPISRPNLTFSTLTVSNMSPEDSSIYLCSVEGAGTGGELNISNSPLHFGNGTRLTVT.

The CDR3 DNA follows: TGTGCCAGCAGAGACGGGGCCGGAAACACCATATATTTT. This gives the protein CASRDGAGNTIYF. The chain combines TRBV6-1 with TRBJ1-3; perhaps TRBD1 as D (5 bases). This CDR3 spans 13 amino acids. Germline CDR1 and CDR2: MNHNS and SASEGT. Trimming removed 6 bases from V and 4 bases from J, with 10 bases in between.

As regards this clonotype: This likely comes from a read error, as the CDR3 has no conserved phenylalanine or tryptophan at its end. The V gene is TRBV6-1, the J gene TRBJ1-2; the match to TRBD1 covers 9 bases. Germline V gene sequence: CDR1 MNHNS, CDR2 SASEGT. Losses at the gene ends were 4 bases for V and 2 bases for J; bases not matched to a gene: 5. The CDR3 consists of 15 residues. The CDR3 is CASSVFGQGNYGYTS. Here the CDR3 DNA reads TGTGCCAGCAGTGTATTTGGACAGGGGAACTATGGCTACACCTCC.

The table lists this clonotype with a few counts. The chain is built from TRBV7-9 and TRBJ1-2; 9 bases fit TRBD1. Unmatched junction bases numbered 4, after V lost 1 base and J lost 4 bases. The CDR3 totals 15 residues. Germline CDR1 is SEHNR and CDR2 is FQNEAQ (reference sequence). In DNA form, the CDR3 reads TGTGCCAGCAGCTTAGAGGGGACAGGGAGCTATGGCTACACCTTC. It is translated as CASSLEGTGSYGYTF.

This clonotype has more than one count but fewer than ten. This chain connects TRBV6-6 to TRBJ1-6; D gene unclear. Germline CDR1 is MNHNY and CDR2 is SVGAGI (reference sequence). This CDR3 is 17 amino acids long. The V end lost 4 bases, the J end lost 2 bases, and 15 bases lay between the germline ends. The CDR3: CASSFSRAGTYNSPLHF. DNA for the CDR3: TGTGCCAGCAGTTTCTCGCGGGCGGGAACCTATAATTCACCCCTCCACTTT.

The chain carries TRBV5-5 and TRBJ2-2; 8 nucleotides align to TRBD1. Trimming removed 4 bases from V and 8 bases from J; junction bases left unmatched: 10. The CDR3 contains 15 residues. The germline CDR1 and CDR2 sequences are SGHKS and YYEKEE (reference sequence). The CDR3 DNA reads TGTGCCAGCAGCCTCCAGACAGGGGAGAAAGGGGAGCTGTTTTTT. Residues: CASSLQTGEKGELFF. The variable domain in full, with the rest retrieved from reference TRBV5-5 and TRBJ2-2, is DAGVTQSPTHLIKTRGQQVTLRCSPISGHKSVSWYQQVLGQGPQFIFQYYEKEERGRGNFPDRFSARQFPNYSSELNVNALLLGDSALYLCASSLQTGEKGELFFGEGSRLTVL.

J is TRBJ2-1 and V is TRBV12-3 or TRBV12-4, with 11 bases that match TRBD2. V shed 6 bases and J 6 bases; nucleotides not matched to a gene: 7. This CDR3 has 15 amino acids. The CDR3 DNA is TGTGCCAGCAGCGTACTAGCGGGAGCTCGCAATGAGCAGTTCTTC. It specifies CASSVLAGARNEQFF.

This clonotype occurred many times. The CDR3 nucleotides are TGTGCCAGCAGCGAGTGGGGGGCGCGCAGCAATCAGCCCCAGCATTTT. It encodes CASSEWGARSNQPQHF. This rearrangement joins TRBV7-2 to TRBJ1-5, with D perhaps matching TRBD1 (6 bases). Germline CDR1 is SGHTA and CDR2 is FQGNSA. V was pared by 5 bases and J by 1 base, with 15 bases between. There are 16 residues in the CDR3.

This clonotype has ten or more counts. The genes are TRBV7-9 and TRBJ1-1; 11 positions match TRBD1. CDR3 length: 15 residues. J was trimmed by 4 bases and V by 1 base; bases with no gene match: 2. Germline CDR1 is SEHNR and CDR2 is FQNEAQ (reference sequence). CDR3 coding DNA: TGTGCCAGCAGCTTAGGGACAGGGGGCGCCACTGAAGCTTTCTTT. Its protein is CASSLGTGGATEAFF.

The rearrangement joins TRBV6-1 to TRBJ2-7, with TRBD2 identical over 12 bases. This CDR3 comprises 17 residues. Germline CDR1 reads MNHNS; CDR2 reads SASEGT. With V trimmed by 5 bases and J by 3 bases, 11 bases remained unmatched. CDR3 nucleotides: TGTGCCAGCAGTTATTACCAGACTAGCGGGGGTTACTACGAGCAGTACTTC. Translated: CASSYYQTSGGYYEQYF.

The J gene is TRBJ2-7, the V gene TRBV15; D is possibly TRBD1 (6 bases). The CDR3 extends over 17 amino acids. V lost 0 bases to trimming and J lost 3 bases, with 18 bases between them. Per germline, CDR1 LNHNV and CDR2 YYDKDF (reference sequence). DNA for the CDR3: TGTGCCACCAGCAGAGATCGGGGAGACAGGATACACTACGAGCAGTACTTC. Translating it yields CATSRDRGDRIHYEQYF.

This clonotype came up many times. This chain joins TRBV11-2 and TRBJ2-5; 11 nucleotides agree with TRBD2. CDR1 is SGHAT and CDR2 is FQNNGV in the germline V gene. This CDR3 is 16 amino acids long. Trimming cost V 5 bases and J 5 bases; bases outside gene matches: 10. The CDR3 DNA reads TGTGCCAGCAGCCCACAGACTAGCGGGGTCAAGGAGACCCAGTACTTC. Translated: CASSPQTSGVKETQYF. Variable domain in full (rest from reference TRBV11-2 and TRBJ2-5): EAGVAQSPRYKIIEKRQSVAFWCNPISGHATLYWYQQILGQGPKLLIQFQNNGVVDDSQLPKDRFSAERLKGVDSTLKIQPAKLEDSAVYLCASSPQTSGVKETQYFGPGTRLLVL.

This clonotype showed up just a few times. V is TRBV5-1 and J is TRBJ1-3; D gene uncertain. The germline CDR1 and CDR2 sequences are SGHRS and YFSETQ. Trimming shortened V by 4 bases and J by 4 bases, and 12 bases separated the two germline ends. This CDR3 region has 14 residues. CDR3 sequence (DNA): TGCGCCAGCAGCCCCAGCGTCGGGGGAAACACCATATATTTT. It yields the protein CASSPSVGGNTIYF. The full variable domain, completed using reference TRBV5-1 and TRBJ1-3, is KAGVTQTPRYLIKTRGQQVTLSCSPISGHRSVSWYQQTPGQGLQFLFEYFSETQRNKGNFPGRFSGRQFSNSRSEMNVSTLELGDSALYLCASSPSVGGNTIYFGEGSWLTVV.

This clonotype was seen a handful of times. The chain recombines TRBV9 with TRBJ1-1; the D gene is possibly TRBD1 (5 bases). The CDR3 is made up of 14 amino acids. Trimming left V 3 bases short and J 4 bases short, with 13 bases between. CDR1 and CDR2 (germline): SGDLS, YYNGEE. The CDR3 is CASSEQETVTEAFF. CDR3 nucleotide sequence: TGTGCCAGCAGCGAACAGGAGACCGTCACTGAAGCTTTCTTT.

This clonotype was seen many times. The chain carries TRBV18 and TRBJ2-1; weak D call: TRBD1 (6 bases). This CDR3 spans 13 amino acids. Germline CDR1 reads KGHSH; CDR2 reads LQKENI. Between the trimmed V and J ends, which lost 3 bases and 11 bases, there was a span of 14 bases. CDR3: CASSPPDSTKQFF. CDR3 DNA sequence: TGTGCCAGCTCACCTCCGGACAGTACGAAGCAGTTCTTC. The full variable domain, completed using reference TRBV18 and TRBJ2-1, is NAGVMQNPRHLVRRRGQEARLRCSPMKGHSHVYWYRQLPEEGLKFMVYLQKENIIDESGMPKERFSAEFPKEGPSILRIQQVVRGDSAAYFCASSPPDSTKQFFGPGTRLTVL.

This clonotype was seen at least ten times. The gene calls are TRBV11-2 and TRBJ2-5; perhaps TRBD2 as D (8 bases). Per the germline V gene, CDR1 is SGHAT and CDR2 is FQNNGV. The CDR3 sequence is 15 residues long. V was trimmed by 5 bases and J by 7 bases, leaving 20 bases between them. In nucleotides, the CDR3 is TGTGCCAGCAGCCCCCGGACTAGCAGGGGGGTGACCCAGTACTTC. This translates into CASSPRTSRGVTQYF.

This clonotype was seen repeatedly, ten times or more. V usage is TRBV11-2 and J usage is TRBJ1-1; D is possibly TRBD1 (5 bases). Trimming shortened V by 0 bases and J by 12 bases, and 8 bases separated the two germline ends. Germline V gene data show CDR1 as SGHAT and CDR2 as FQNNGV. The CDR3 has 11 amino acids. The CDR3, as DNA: TGTGCCAGCAGCTTAGACAGGGAAACTTTCTTT. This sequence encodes CASSLDRETFF.

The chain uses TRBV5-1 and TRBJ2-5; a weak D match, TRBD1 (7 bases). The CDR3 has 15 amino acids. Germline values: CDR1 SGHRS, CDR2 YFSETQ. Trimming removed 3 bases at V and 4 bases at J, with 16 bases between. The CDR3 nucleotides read TGCGCCAGCAGCTCACGACAGGGAGGAAGAGAGACCCAGTACTTC. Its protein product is CASSSRQGGRETQYF.

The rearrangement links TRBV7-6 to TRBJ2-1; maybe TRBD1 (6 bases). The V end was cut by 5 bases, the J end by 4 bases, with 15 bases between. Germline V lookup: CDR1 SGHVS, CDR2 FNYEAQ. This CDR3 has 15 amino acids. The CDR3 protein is CASSPPGDLYNEQFF. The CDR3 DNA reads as TGTGCCAGCAGCCCCCCAGGGGACCTTTACAATGAGCAGTTCTTC.